Reported below is one TCR beta chain. The antigen remains undetermined. Assay used: immunoSEQ multiplex PCR; TCRdb lists only in-frame clones, some missing. Altogether 9,000 to 9,500 clones are present, around two thirds being singletons, with the ten largest covering around 16%. The data derive from a study of ipilimumab plus nivolumab after autologous stem cell transplantation. Study-level background: Myeloma patients were high-risk transplant-naive or relapsed within 3 years of first autologous transplant.

Study-wide points: Authors suggest TCR repertoire, Treg phenotype and gut microbiota support further study.

The CDR3 loop spans 15 amino acids. CDR1 and CDR2 from the germline V gene are LNHDA and SQIVND (reference sequence). The trim removed 6 bases at V and 2 bases at J, leaving 8 bases unmatched. Patients got ipilimumab 1 mg/kg beginning 14 to 28 days post-transplant. The receptor's source is a female donor with multiple myeloma. The chain recombines TRBV19 with TRBJ1-2; 8 nucleotides line up with TRBD1. Sequenced here: PBMCs, sampled in a trial of ipilimumab plus nivolumab as post-transplant consolidation. The CDR3 DNA is TGTGCCAGTAGGGGCCGACAGGGGCCCAACTATGGCTACACCTTC. This encodes CASRGRQGPNYGYTF.